These 19 T cell receptor beta chains were all obtained from the same sample, sequenced in a study of T cell changes during pregnancy in multiple sclerosis. Repertoires were generated with immunoSEQ multiplex PCR, while TCRdb's copy carries only in-frame clones and drops some. The sample contains some 60,000 clones, about 92% of which appear only once. This specimen consisted of peripheral blood, obtained in the first trimester of pregnancy. These receptors all stem from a female donor in good health, enrolled as a control in a pregnancy study.

The genes are TRBV11-2 and TRBJ2-7; TRBD2 agrees at 14 bases. This CDR3 is built from 16 residues. Germline CDR1 and CDR2: SGHAT and FQNNGV. The ends lost 5 bases at V and 5 bases at J; junction bases unmatched: 8. For the CDR3, the DNA is TGTGCCAGCAGCCGAGGGACTAGCGGGAGTACCCACGAGCAGTACTTC. Protein product: CASSRGTSGSTHEQYF.

V and J are TRBV7-9 and TRBJ2-5; possibly TRBD2 for D (6 bases). V was pared by 5 bases and J by 4 bases, with 17 bases between. The CDR3 covers 15 residues. Germline V gene data show CDR1 as SEHNR and CDR2 as FQNEAQ (reference sequence). The CDR3 here is CASSPPGGSSETQYF. The CDR3 region has the DNA TGTGCCAGCAGCCCCCCTGGGGGGTCCTCAGAGACCCAGTACTTC.

This clone was counted only a few times. The chain uses TRBV27 and TRBJ1-5, with D possibly TRBD1 on 6 matching bases. The CDR3 is 14 amino acids. CDR1 MNHEY and CDR2 SMNVEV come from the germline V gene (reference sequence). V lost 4 bases, J lost 9 bases, and 16 bases lay in between. CDR3 bases: TGTGCCAGCAGTTCCGGACAGCGGCGAGGGCCCCAGCATTTT. Protein product: CASSSGQRRGPQHF.

The chain is built from TRBV19 and TRBJ1-2; possible D gene TRBD1, 6 bases. Germline V gene lookup returns CDR1 LNHDA and CDR2 SQIVND (reference sequence). The CDR3 has 13 residues. Trimming shortened V by 7 bases and J by 4 bases, and 13 bases separated the two germline ends. Written as DNA, the CDR3 is TGTGCCAGTACCGACCGACAGGTCTATGGCTACACCTTC. Its protein product is CASTDRQVYGYTF.

This rearrangement joins TRBV7-9 to TRBJ1-4; TRBD1 aligns across 9 bases. J was trimmed by 9 bases and V by 3 bases; bases with no gene match: 5. The length of the CDR3 is 14 residues. Germline assignment: CDR1 SEHNR and CDR2 FQNEAQ (reference sequence). The CDR3: CASSFPDRGKKLFF. For the CDR3, the DNA is TGTGCCAGCAGCTTCCCTGACAGGGGGAAAAAACTGTTTTTT. Drawing the rest from reference TRBV7-9 and TRBJ1-4, the complete variable domain is DTGVSQNPRHKITKRGQNVTFRCDPISEHNRLYWYRQTLGQGPEFLTYFQNEAQLEKSRLLSDRFSAERPKGSFSTLEIQRTEQGDSAMYLCASSFPDRGKKLFFGSGTQLSVL.

The sample holds one count of this clone. The V call is TRBV10-3, the J call TRBJ1-4; a possible D gene is TRBD1 (5 bases). The V gene lost 8 bases and the J gene lost 6 bases, with 13 bases spanning the gap. The germline V gene has CDR1 ENHRY and CDR2 SYGVKD. CDR3 length: 13 amino acids. CDR3 region: CAISLRADEKLFF. CDR3 bases: TGTGCCATCTCTCTCAGGGCGGATGAAAAACTGTTTTTT.

The gene calls are TRBV28 and TRBJ1-2; no reliable D call. CDR1 and CDR2 from the germline V gene are MDHEN and SYDVKM. Deletions cut 2 bases from V and 5 bases from J, with 6 bases between. This CDR3 spans 12 amino acids. CDR3 amino acids: CASSLREYGYTF. The CDR3 DNA reads TGTGCCAGCAGTTTAAGAGAATATGGCTACACCTTC.

The table lists this clone with a count of one. This chain uses TRBV6-1 with TRBJ1-2, with D unresolved. The CDR3 spans 11 residues. Germline V lookup: CDR1 MNHNS, CDR2 SASEGT. V was shortened by 7 bases and J by 5 bases, with 8 bases between the two germline ends. CDR3 sequence (DNA): TGTGCCAGCAACCAGAGGTATGGCTACACCTTC. It specifies CASNQRYGYTF.

The V gene is TRBV7-9, the J gene TRBJ2-7; D perhaps matches TRBD1 (5 bases). V lost 5 bases and J lost 1, with 18 bases in between. Germline V gene data show CDR1 as SEHNR and CDR2 as FQNEAQ (reference sequence). The CDR3 contains 16 residues. The CDR3 coding sequence is TGTGCCAGCAGCCAACAAAGGGCAGGGAATTCCTACGAGCAGTACTTC. Protein product: CASSQQRAGNSYEQYF.

This rearrangement joins TRBV5-5 to TRBJ2-1; perhaps TRBD2 as D (5 bases). V lost 0 bases and J lost 0, with 7 bases in between. In germline, CDR1 is SGHKS, CDR2 YYEKEE (reference sequence). The CDR3 loop spans 15 amino acids. CDR3 in DNA: TGTGCCAGCAGCTTGGAAGGGAGCTCCTACAATGAGCAGTTCTTC. Its translation: CASSLEGSSYNEQFF.

The chain is built from TRBV6-1 and TRBJ1-1; TRBD1 aligns across 9 bases. V dropped 8 bases and J dropped 5; count of bases not matched to a gene: 6. The CDR3 consists of 13 residues. Germline CDR1 reads MNHNS; CDR2 reads SASEGT. Written as DNA, the CDR3 is TGTGCCAGCTTGGACAGGGGAGGAACTGAAGCTTTCTTT. Its translation: CASLDRGGTEAFF.

The chain combines TRBV6-5 with TRBJ1-4; 11 bases fit TRBD1. The CDR3 loop spans 15 amino acids. V trimming: 5 bases; J trimming: 7 bases; junction bases outside the gene matches: 6. The germline V gene has CDR1 MNHEY and CDR2 SVGAGI. CDR3 sequence (DNA): TGTGCCAGCAGTAGAGGACAGGGGGCTGGTGAAAAACTGTTTTTT. Its protein product is CASSRGQGAGEKLFF.

The chain employs TRBV7-2 and TRBJ2-4; TRBD2 matches at 9 bases. Losses at the gene ends were 5 bases for V and 9 bases for J; bases not matched to a gene: 14. Germline CDR1 reads SGHTA; CDR2 reads FQGNSA. The CDR3 loop spans 16 amino acids. The CDR3 DNA is TGTGCCAGCAGCCCCGGACTAGCGAGGAGGGTAGGCATTCAGTACTTC. Translation: CASSPGLARRVGIQYF.

This chain links TRBV5-5 with TRBJ2-7, with a tentative D call TRBD2 (6 bases). CDR1 is SGHKS and CDR2 is YYEKEE in the germline V gene (reference sequence). This CDR3 region has 17 residues. Trimming took off 0 bases at V and 6 bases at J, with 22 bases between the two ends. CDR3 DNA: TGTGCCAGCAGCTTGGTCGGACTGATCGGGACTTTTTCCGAGCAGTACTTC. It yields the protein CASSLVGLIGTFSEQYF.

This sequence joins TRBV30 and TRBJ1-1; 8 bases line up with TRBD1. Germline loops: CDR1 GTSNPN, CDR2 SVGIG (reference sequence). This CDR3 region has 14 residues. The J segment lost 3 bases and the V segment lost 0 bases, leaving 3 bases of the junction unmatched. CDR3 amino acids: CAWSVGTGHTEAFF. As DNA, the CDR3 is TGTGCCTGGAGTGTTGGGACAGGCCACACTGAAGCTTTCTTT.

The rearrangement links TRBV30 to TRBJ2-7; D is perhaps TRBD1 (5 bases). Trimming pared 1 base from V and 7 bases from J, leaving 11 bases between. The CDR3 is made up of 12 amino acids. Germline CDR1 GTSNPN, CDR2 SVGIG (reference sequence). The CDR3 coding sequence is TGTGCCTGGAGTGAGACAGAGATGGAGCAGTACTTC. Amino acids: CAWSETEMEQYF.

The chain links TRBV19 to TRBJ2-2, with a tentative D call TRBD2 (6 bases). Trimming took 0 bases from V and 1 from J, leaving 9 bases between them. The CDR3 loop spans 16 amino acids. Germline V gene data show CDR1 as LNHDA and CDR2 as SQIVND (reference sequence). CDR3 in amino acids: CASSIDGRRNTGELFF. The CDR3 DNA reads as TGTGCCAGTAGTATAGACGGGAGAAGGAACACCGGGGAGCTGTTTTTT.

The V call is TRBV4-2, the J call TRBJ1-4; 8 nucleotides align to TRBD1. V lost 4 bases to trimming and J lost 2 bases; unmatched junction nucleotides: 3. CDR1 is LGHNA, CDR2 YNFKEQ, per germline. This CDR3 comprises 15 residues. The CDR3 DNA reads as TGTGCCAGCAGCCCTCAGGGGGCGACTAATGAAAAACTGTTTTTT. This encodes CASSPQGATNEKLFF.

This clone was found once. The rearrangement links TRBV13 to TRBJ2-7; TRBD1 is a possible D gene (5 bases). Germline V lookup: CDR1 PRHDT, CDR2 FYEKMQ (reference sequence). This CDR3 is built from 14 residues. Trimming took 0 bases from V and 1 from J, leaving 7 bases between them. This CDR3 reads CASSLGRQSYEQYF. The CDR3 region has the DNA TGTGCCAGCAGCTTAGGAAGACAGTCCTACGAGCAGTACTTC.